This T cell receptor beta chain was recovered during a study of radiotherapy plus CTLA-4 blockade in lung cancer. Looking at the study overall: Among patients, approximately 17% showed objective responses, and roughly 31% had disease control.

On this clone itself: Its target is not known.

Broader study findings: After treatment with radiotherapy plus ipilimumab, TCR clones that came from the tumor expanded in blood.

The study gave focal radiation plus ipilimumab CTLA-4 blockade to patients with chemo-refractory metastatic non-small-cell lung cancer. Profiling relied on immunoSEQ multiplex PCR, and the TCRdb table lists in-frame clones only, not all of them. The sample consists of some 40,000 clones, 75% to 80% of them appearing once. The CDR3 sequence is 15 residues long. Trimming shortened V by 7 bases and J by 4 bases, and 19 bases separated the two germline ends. Germline V lookup: CDR1 LGHNA, CDR2 YNFKEQ. This sequence was found in a human donor with non-small cell lung cancer whose response to radiotherapy plus ipilimumab could not be evaluated. The sequencing here drew on peripheral blood, taken from a patient treated with radiotherapy plus ipilimumab. V usage is TRBV4-2 and J usage is TRBJ1-1, with a tentative D call TRBD1 (6 bases). The CDR3 coding sequence is TGTGCCAGCACTGCATCGGGGGGGGCCGGCACTGAAGCTTTCTTT. Protein product: CASTASGGAGTEAFF.